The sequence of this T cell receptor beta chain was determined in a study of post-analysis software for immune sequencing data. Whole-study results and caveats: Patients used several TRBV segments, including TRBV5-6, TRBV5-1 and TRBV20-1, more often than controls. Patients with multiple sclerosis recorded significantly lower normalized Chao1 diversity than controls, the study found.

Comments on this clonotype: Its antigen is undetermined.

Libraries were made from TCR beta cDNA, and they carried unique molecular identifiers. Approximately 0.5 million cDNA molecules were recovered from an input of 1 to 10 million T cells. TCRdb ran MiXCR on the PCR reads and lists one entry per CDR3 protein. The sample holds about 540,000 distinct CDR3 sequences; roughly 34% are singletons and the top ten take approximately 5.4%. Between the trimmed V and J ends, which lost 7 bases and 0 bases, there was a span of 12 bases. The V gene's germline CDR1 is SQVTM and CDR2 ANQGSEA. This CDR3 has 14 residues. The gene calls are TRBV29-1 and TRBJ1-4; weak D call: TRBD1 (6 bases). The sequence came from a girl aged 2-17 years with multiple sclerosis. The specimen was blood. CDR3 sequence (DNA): TGCAGCGGCAAGGGGGGATCAACTAATGAAAAACTGTTTTTT. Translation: CSGKGGSTNEKLFF.